These T cell receptor beta chains were read from a single sample in a study of blood T cells in healthy people across ages. TCRdb used MiXCR to reprocess the 5' RACE reads, holding one entry per CDR3 protein. Among some 760,000 distinct CDR3 sequences listed, around 25% were seen once. These data were likewise used in another study, on T cells of mothers and their children.

Sequencing used blood. These receptors originate from a boy younger than 18 in good health. CDR3s include the opening cysteine and the closing phenylalanine or tryptophan. Each record gives: D gene, clone size, V gene, J gene, CDR3 protein, CDR3 DNA. D genes are given only for firm matches. Clone size is given for some rows only: seen once, a few or many times, or a class if the clone is expanded.

D gene: TRBD1
clone size: once
V gene: TRBV12-3/TRBV12-4
J gene: TRBJ1-6
CDR3 protein: CASSFLQGNSPLHF
CDR3 DNA: TGTGCCAGCAGTTTCCTACAGGGGAATTCACCCCTCCACTTT

D gene: NA
clone size: few
V gene: TRBV4-3
J gene: TRBJ1-1
CDR3 protein: CASSRESNTEAFF
CDR3 DNA: TGCGCCAGCAGCCGAGAGTCGAACACTGAAGCTTTCTTT

D gene: TRBD2
clone size: few
V gene: TRBV20-1
J gene: TRBJ2-1
CDR3 protein: CSASKRGSSYNEQFF
CDR3 DNA: TGCAGTGCTAGTAAGCGGGGGAGCTCCTACAATGAGCAGTTCTTC

D gene: TRBD2
clone size: NA
V gene: TRBV7-3
J gene: TRBJ2-5
CDR3 protein: CASSPPLGCGRPQETQYF
CDR3 DNA: TGTGCCAGCAGCCCCCCTTTGGGGTGCGGGAGGCCCCAAGAGACCCAGTACTTC

D gene: NA
clone size: NA
V gene: TRBV24-1
J gene: TRBJ2-4
CDR3 protein: CATNVGAIHAKNIQYF
CDR3 DNA: TGTGCCACCAATGTAGGGGCCATTCATGCCAAAAACATTCAGTACTTC

D gene: NA
clone size: NA
V gene: TRBV24-1
J gene: TRBJ2-5
CDR3 protein: CATSDPQQGRRETQYF
CDR3 DNA: TGTGCCACCAGTGACCCGCAGCAGGGGCGGAGGGAGACCCAGTACTTC

D gene: NA
clone size: NA
V gene: TRBV7-9
J gene: TRBJ2-1
CDR3 protein: CASSPSDNEQFF
CDR3 DNA: TGTGCCAGCAGCCCTAGCGACAATGAGCAGTTCTTC

D gene: NA
clone size: NA
V gene: TRBV3-1
J gene: TRBJ2-7
CDR3 protein: CASSPGIIYEQYF
CDR3 DNA: TGTGCCAGCAGCCCCGGGATCATCTACGAGCAGTACTTC

D gene: NA
clone size: few
V gene: TRBV4-1
J gene: TRBJ1-6
CDR3 protein: CASSQDQTFYNSPLHF
CDR3 DNA: TGCGCCAGCAGCCAAGATCAGACATTCTATAATTCACCCCTCCACTTT

D gene: NA
clone size: NA
V gene: TRBV7-9
J gene: TRBJ2-1
CDR3 protein: CASSGMSSYNEQFF
CDR3 DNA: TGTGCCAGCAGCGGGATGAGCTCCTACAATGAGCAGTTCTTC

D gene: NA
clone size: few
V gene: TRBV28
J gene: TRBJ1-4
CDR3 protein: CASSRSLPNEKLFF
CDR3 DNA: TGTGCCAGCAGCCGCTCTTTACCTAATGAAAAACTGTTTTTT

D gene: NA
clone size: few
V gene: TRBV24-1
J gene: TRBJ2-2
CDR3 protein: CATGPSGGPSTGELFF
CDR3 DNA: TGTGCCACCGGTCCGTCCGGGGGGCCGAGCACCGGGGAGCTGTTTTTT

D gene: NA
clone size: NA
V gene: TRBV29-1
J gene: TRBJ2-5
CDR3 protein: CSVEVAGESQETQYF
CDR3 DNA: TGCAGCGTTGAAGTGGCAGGGGAGTCCCAAGAGACCCAGTACTTC

D gene: NA
clone size: NA
V gene: TRBV7-2
J gene: TRBJ2-5
CDR3 protein: CASSLQVAETQYF
CDR3 DNA: TGTGCCAGCAGCTTGCAGGTAGCAGAGACCCAGTACTTC

D gene: NA
clone size: NA
V gene: TRBV28
J gene: TRBJ1-2
CDR3 protein: CASSSRNYYYGYTF
CDR3 DNA: TGTGCCAGCAGTTCGCGCAATTACTACTATGGCTACACCTTC

D gene: NA
clone size: NA
V gene: TRBV2
J gene: TRBJ2-7
CDR3 protein: CASSPLEETYEQYF
CDR3 DNA: TGTGCCAGCAGTCCTCTGGAAGAAACCTACGAGCAGTACTTC

D gene: NA
clone size: many
V gene: TRBV6-6
J gene: TRBJ2-1
CDR3 protein: CASSQTRGNEQFF
CDR3 DNA: TGTGCCAGCAGTCAGACTAGGGGCAATGAGCAGTTCTTC

D gene: TRBD1
clone size: few
V gene: TRBV7-8
J gene: TRBJ2-5
CDR3 protein: CASSTRQGYQETQYF
CDR3 DNA: TGTGCCAGCAGCACCCGACAGGGGTACCAAGAGACCCAGTACTTC

D gene: TRBD2
clone size: few
V gene: TRBV2
J gene: TRBJ2-7
CDR3 protein: CASSEASGSAYEQYF
CDR3 DNA: TGTGCCAGCAGTGAAGCTAGCGGGAGCGCTTACGAGCAGTACTTC

D gene: TRBD2
clone size: many
V gene: TRBV20-1
J gene: TRBJ2-7
CDR3 protein: CSARDLAGGPYEQYF
CDR3 DNA: TGCAGTGCTAGAGATCTGGCGGGGGGGCCGTACGAGCAGTACTTC

D gene: TRBD2
clone size: NA
V gene: TRBV6-5
J gene: TRBJ2-5
CDR3 protein: CATSGLAVQETQYF
CDR3 DNA: TGTGCCACATCGGGACTAGCGGTACAAGAGACCCAGTACTTC

D gene: NA
clone size: few
V gene: TRBV5-1
J gene: TRBJ2-1
CDR3 protein: CASSLGVSSGVGEQFF
CDR3 DNA: TGCGCCAGCAGCTTGGGTGTTAGTTCGGGGGTTGGTGAGCAGTTCTTC

D gene: NA
clone size: many
V gene: TRBV6-1
J gene: TRBJ1-1
CDR3 protein: CASSSQGGTEAFF
CDR3 DNA: TGTGCCAGCAGTTCCCAAGGGGGCACTGAAGCTTTCTTT

D gene: NA
clone size: NA
V gene: TRBV5-1
J gene: TRBJ2-7
CDR3 protein: CASSLAVGNYEQYF
CDR3 DNA: TGCGCCAGCAGCTTGGCCGTCGGCAACTACGAGCAGTACTTC

D gene: TRBD2
clone size: many
V gene: TRBV7-2
J gene: TRBJ2-5
CDR3 protein: CASRSGVQETQYF
CDR3 DNA: TGTGCCAGCCGTAGCGGGGTCCAAGAGACCCAGTACTTC

D gene: NA
clone size: NA
V gene: TRBV28
J gene: TRBJ2-5
CDR3 protein: CASSEDSYQETQYF
CDR3 DNA: TGTGCCAGCAGTGAGGACAGTTACCAAGAGACCCAGTACTTC

D gene: NA
clone size: NA
V gene: TRBV7-9
J gene: TRBJ2-3
CDR3 protein: CASSLNPPRSGTDTQYF
CDR3 DNA: TGTGCCAGCAGCTTAAATCCGCCCCGGTCGGGCACAGATACGCAGTATTTT

D gene: TRBD2
clone size: NA
V gene: TRBV28
J gene: TRBJ2-3
CDR3 protein: CASSFGLALDTQYF
CDR3 DNA: TGTGCCAGCAGTTTCGGACTAGCATTAGATACGCAGTATTTT

D gene: NA
clone size: few
V gene: TRBV4-3
J gene: TRBJ2-2
CDR3 protein: CASSQDRTRDGELFF
CDR3 DNA: TGCGCCAGCAGCCAAGATCGGACTCGGGACGGGGAGCTGTTTTTT

D gene: NA
clone size: few
V gene: TRBV12-3/TRBV12-4
J gene: TRBJ2-1
CDR3 protein: CASSPRTDYNEQFF
CDR3 DNA: TGTGCCAGCAGTCCACGGACAGACTACAATGAGCAGTTCTTC

D gene: TRBD1
clone size: few
V gene: TRBV12-3/TRBV12-4
J gene: TRBJ1-4
CDR3 protein: CASSTRQGRANEKLFF
CDR3 DNA: TGTGCCAGCAGTACTAGACAGGGGAGGGCTAATGAAAAACTGTTTTTT

D gene: NA
clone size: NA
V gene: TRBV28
J gene: TRBJ2-7
CDR3 protein: CASSLGGIKPYEQYF
CDR3 DNA: TGTGCCAGCAGTTTAGGAGGGATAAAACCCTACGAGCAGTACTTC

D gene: NA
clone size: NA
V gene: TRBV6-5
J gene: TRBJ1-4
CDR3 protein: CASSYGTDTLNEKLFF
CDR3 DNA: TGTGCCAGCAGTTATGGGACGGATACACTTAATGAAAAACTGTTTTTT

D gene: NA
clone size: few
V gene: TRBV29-1
J gene: TRBJ2-3
CDR3 protein: CSVETGQGTDTQYF
CDR3 DNA: TGCAGCGTTGAAACGGGACAAGGCACAGATACGCAGTATTTT

D gene: NA
clone size: few
V gene: TRBV9
J gene: TRBJ2-1
CDR3 protein: CASSVDGIGAYNEQFF
CDR3 DNA: TGTGCCAGCAGCGTAGACGGGATAGGGGCCTACAATGAGCAGTTCTTC

D gene: NA
clone size: NA
V gene: TRBV12-3/TRBV12-4
J gene: TRBJ2-3
CDR3 protein: CASSPPGGEITDAQYF
CDR3 DNA: TGTGCCAGCAGTCCCCCTGGCGGGGAGATCACAGATGCGCAGTATTTC